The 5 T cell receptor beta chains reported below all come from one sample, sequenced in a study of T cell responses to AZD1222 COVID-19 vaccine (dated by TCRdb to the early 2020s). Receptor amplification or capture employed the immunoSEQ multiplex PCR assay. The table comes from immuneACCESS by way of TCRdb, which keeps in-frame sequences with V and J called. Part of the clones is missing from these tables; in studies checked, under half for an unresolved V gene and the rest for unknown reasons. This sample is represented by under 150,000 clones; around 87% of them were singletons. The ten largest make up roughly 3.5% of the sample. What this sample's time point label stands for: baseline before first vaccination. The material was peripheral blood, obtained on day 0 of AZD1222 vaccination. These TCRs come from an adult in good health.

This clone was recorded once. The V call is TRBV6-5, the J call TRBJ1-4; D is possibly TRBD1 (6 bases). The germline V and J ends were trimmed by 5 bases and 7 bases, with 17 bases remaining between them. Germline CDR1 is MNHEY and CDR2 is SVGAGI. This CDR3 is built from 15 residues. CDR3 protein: CASSPQQGLAEKLFF. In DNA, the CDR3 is TGTGCCAGCAGTCCCCAACAGGGTTTGGCTGAAAAACTGTTTTTT.

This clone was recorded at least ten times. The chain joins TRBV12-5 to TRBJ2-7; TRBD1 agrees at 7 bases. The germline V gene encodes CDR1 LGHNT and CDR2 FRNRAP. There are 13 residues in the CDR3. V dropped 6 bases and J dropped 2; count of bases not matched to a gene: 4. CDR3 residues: CASGLTGAYEQYF. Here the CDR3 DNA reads TGTGCTAGTGGCCTAACAGGGGCCTACGAGCAGTACTTC. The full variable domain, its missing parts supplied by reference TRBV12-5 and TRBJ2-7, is DARVTQTPRHKVTEMGQEVTMRCQPILGHNTVFWYRQTMMQGLELLAYFRNRAPLDDSGMPKDRFSAEMPDATLATLKIQPSEPRDSAVYFCASGLTGAYEQYFGPGTRLTVT.

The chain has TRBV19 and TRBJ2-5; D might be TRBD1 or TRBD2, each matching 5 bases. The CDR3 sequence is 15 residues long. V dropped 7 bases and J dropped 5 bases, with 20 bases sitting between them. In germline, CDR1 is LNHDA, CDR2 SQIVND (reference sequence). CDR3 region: CASTLVPGPGETQYF. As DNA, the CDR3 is TGTGCCAGTACTCTCGTACCGGGGCCGGGGGAGACCCAGTACTTC.

DNA of the CDR3: TGTGCCAGCAGCTTGGATCAAGGGCGGGAGCAGTACTTC. Encoded protein: CASSLDQGREQYF. The J gene is TRBJ2-7, the V gene TRBV5-4, with no clear D. The V gene's germline CDR1 is SGHNT and CDR2 YYREEE (reference sequence). With 0 bases removed from V and 7 bases from J, the gap between germline ends came to 11 bases. There are 13 residues in the CDR3. The full variable domain, in which reference TRBV5-4 and TRBJ2-7 provide the parts outside the CDR3, is ETGVTQSPTHLIKTRGQQVTLRCSSQSGHNTVSWYQQALGQGPQFIFQYYREEENGRGNFPPRFSGLQFPNYSSELNVNALELDDSALYLCASSLDQGREQYFGPGTRLTVT.

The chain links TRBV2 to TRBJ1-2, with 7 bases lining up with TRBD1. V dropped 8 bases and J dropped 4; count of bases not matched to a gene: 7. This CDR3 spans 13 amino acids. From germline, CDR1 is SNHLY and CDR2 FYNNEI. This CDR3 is CASAPTGTYGYTF. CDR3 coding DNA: TGTGCCAGCGCGCCGACAGGGACCTATGGCTACACCTTC. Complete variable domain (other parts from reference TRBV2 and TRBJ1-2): EPEVTQTPSHQVTQMGQEVILRCVPISNHLYFYWYRQILGQKVEFLVSFYNNEISEKSEIFDDQFSVERPDGSNFTLKIRSTKLEDSAMYFCASAPTGTYGYTFGSGTRLTVV.